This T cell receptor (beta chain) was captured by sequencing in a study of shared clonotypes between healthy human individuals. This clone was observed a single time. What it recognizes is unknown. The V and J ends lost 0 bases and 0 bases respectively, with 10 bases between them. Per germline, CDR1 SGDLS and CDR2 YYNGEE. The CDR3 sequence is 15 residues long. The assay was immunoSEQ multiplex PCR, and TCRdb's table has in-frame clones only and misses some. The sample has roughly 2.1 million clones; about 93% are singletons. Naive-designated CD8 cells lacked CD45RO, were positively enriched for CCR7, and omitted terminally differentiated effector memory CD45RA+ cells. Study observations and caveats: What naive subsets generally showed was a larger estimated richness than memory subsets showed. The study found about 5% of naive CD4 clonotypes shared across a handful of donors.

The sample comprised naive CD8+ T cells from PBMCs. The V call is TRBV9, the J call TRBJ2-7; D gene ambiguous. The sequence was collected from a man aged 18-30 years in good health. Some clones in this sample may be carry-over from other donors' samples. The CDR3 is CASSVGRISSYEQYF. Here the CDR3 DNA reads TGTGCCAGCAGCGTAGGGCGGATAAGCTCCTACGAGCAGTACTTC.